This TCR beta chain was captured in a study of T cell repertoires and Cas9 in healthy adults. As for the study in general: Multi-effector potency, cytotoxicity and lineage were assessed in SpCas9-reactive CD4 and CD8 T cells. Study results and limitations: In vitro, SpCas9-reactive Tregs were reported to curb effector T cell proliferation and function.

Sequencing used immunoSEQ multiplex PCR; TCRdb keeps in-frame clones, though not all of them. The table lists around 20,000 clones, around nine tenths of them singletons. About this clone: Its antigen is not identified.

The sample comprised CD4+ effector T cells (CD127+, CD25-, CD137-, CD154-) from PBMCs; culture status not recorded. The sequence was collected from a human donor in good health.

CDR3 sequence reads: CASSLGGTGGTDTQYF. The CDR3 region has the DNA TGTGCCAGCAGCTTAGGGGGGACAGGGGGCACAGATACGCAGTATTTT. The chain couples TRBV11-2 to TRBJ2-3, with 10 bases fitting TRBD1. Trimming at V came to 1 base and at J to 1 base, leaving 2 bases not matched to a gene. The CDR3 has 16 amino acids. Germline V gene lookup returns CDR1 SGHAT and CDR2 FQNNGV. The full variable domain, in which reference TRBV11-2 and TRBJ2-3 provide the parts outside the CDR3, is EAGVAQSPRYKIIEKRQSVAFWCNPISGHATLYWYQQILGQGPKLLIQFQNNGVVDDSQLPKDRFSAERLKGVDSTLKIQPAKLEDSAVYLCASSLGGTGGTDTQYFGPGTRLTVL.